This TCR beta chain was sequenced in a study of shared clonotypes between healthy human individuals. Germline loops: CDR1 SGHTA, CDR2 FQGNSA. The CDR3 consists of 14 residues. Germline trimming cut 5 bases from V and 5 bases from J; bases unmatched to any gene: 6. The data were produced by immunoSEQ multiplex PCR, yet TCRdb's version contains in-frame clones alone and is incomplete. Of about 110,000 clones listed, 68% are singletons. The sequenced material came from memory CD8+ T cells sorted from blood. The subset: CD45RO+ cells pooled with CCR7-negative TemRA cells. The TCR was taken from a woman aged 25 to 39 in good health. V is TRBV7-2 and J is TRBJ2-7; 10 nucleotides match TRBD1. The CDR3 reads CASSKDRGFDEQYF. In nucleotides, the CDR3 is TGTGCCAGCAGCAAGGACAGGGGGTTCGACGAGCAGTACTTC.